The source of this TCR beta chain is a study of vaccination and CD4 T cells after COVID-19 (dated by TCRdb to between 2021 and 2022). Regarding the complete study: Convalescent patients had a positive SARS-CoV-2 result on nasal swab PCR, and of these patients, nine had mild disease and one had severe disease. Post-vaccine blood samples were collected a median of approximately eleven weeks after the second vaccine dose, ranging from roughly 12 to 250 days. Culture stimuli were overlapping spike peptide pools from SARS-CoV-2 and from the common cold coronaviruses HCoV-NL63, HCoV-OC43 and HCoV-229E. Control cultures used a CEFX viral epitope pool as positive control, an HIV-1 Nef peptide pool as negative control, or no peptide. Six males and four females were included in the convalescent cohort, with two Hispanic individuals, seven Caucasians, two Asians and one multiracial person represented. In around nine COVID-19 convalescent patients and a handful of infection-naive healthy vaccine recipients, the spike-specific CD4+ TCR repertoire before mRNA vaccination was compared with the repertoire after mRNA vaccination. Two doses of either the Pfizer-BioNTech BNT162b2 vaccine (n=8) or the Moderna mRNA-1273 vaccine (n=2) were administered to participants. Post-COVID blood samples were collected from convalescent patients a median of around 96 days after diagnosis, with a range of about 35 to 161 days.

CDR1 is given as SNHLY and CDR2 as FYNNEI, both from the germline V gene. The germline V end is reduced by 7 bases and the J end by 2 bases; junction bases left unmatched: 6. The CDR3 numbers 14 residues from cysteine through phenylalanine. Just CDR3 DNA is preserved here, 42 bases in frame from base 1. Points on this clonotype: Its recognized antigen is unknown. No clone much larger than this one lies a single base away; base qualities are absent.

This specimen's treatment or condition label, per the study, means: approximately nine-day PBMC culture with coronavirus spike peptide pools or control peptides (ViraFEST assay). The study used the ViraFEST assay, which expanded antigen-specific T cells with peptide pools and then identified expanded clonotypes by TCR sequencing. The convalescent patients' positive SARS-CoV-2 PCR tests were from March to December 2020, which was before the Alpha, Beta and Delta variants emerged in the United States. Each well held around 2 million PBMCs cultured in IMDM containing around 5% human AB serum and approximately 9.8 IU/ml IL-2, with about 10 ug/ml peptide pools added. On days 3 and 7, half of the culture medium was replaced with fresh IL-2-containing medium. CD4+ T cells were isolated after roughly nine days of culture through negative selection using the EasySep CD4+ T cell isolation kit. Ficoll-Paque Plus gradient centrifugation was used to isolate PBMCs from whole blood, and the isolated PBMCs were then either used fresh or cryopreserved at -140C. Triplicate wells were generally used for each culture condition.

Points the paper makes about the study in general: Only a relatively small number of convalescent patients were included in the study, and early timepoints following natural infection were not analyzed. Among convalescent patients, a median about 86% of the SARS-CoV-2-reactive clones seen after vaccination appeared only after vaccination, which suggests priming specific to the vaccine. Although the median number of SARS-CoV-2-reactive clonotypes went up from around 20 after infection to more than 30 after vaccination, the increase was not significant. Of the vaccine-specific clones found in convalescent patients, nearly all (304 of 307) were mono-reactive for SARS-CoV-2 spike instead of being cross-reactive with common cold coronaviruses.

The receptor library was made with PCR. TCR sequencing of DNA from cultured CD4+ T cells used the Oncomine TCR Beta short-read assay at the Johns Hopkins FTIC core. The QIAamp micro DNA kit was used to extract genomic DNA from the cultured CD4+ T cells. Oncomine TCR Beta libraries from cultured CD4+ T cells were pooled using unique dual indexes and sequenced on an Illumina iSeq 100. The source study handled its data this way. Non-productive sequences were removed, and CDR3s that did not start with C, did not end with F or W, or were shorter than 7 amino acids were discarded. The MANAFEST web application was used to identify antigen-specific clonotypes by comparing peptide-stimulated wells against reference wells and other culture wells. For a clone to be called positive, the clone needed an FDR below 0.05, an odds ratio above 5, and a productive frequency above 0.1% in at least two of three replicate wells. A clonotype counted as cross-reactive if it showed significant expansion both in the SARS-CoV-2 spike wells and in at least one common cold coronavirus spike condition. Levenshtein distances (stringdist) and unrooted phylogenetic trees (ape) in R version 3.6.1 were used to assess CDR3 homology. TCRdb reanalyzed the raw reads on its own, using fastp at Q25 for trimming and MiXCR for clone calling, and kept in-frame beta chains. A single entry per CDR3 protein holds the most common genes and DNA from its merged rows. These V and J calls originate from TCRdb's pipeline instead of the authors' own analysis. For this sample there are about 10,000 distinct CDR3 sequences; roughly 31% appear just once. The ten largest account for 14% to 15% of the sample.

The specimen comprised CD4+ T cells from blood, cultured in vitro, sampled after SARS-CoV-2 vaccination. The receptor comes from a human donor who had recovered from COVID-19. Recombination linked TRBV2 to TRBJ1-2; 8 central nucleotides agree with TRBD1. The DNA sequence reads TGTGCCAGCACCCAGGGGGCTCGAAACTATGGCTACACCTTC. Translated, this gives CASTQGARNYGYTF.